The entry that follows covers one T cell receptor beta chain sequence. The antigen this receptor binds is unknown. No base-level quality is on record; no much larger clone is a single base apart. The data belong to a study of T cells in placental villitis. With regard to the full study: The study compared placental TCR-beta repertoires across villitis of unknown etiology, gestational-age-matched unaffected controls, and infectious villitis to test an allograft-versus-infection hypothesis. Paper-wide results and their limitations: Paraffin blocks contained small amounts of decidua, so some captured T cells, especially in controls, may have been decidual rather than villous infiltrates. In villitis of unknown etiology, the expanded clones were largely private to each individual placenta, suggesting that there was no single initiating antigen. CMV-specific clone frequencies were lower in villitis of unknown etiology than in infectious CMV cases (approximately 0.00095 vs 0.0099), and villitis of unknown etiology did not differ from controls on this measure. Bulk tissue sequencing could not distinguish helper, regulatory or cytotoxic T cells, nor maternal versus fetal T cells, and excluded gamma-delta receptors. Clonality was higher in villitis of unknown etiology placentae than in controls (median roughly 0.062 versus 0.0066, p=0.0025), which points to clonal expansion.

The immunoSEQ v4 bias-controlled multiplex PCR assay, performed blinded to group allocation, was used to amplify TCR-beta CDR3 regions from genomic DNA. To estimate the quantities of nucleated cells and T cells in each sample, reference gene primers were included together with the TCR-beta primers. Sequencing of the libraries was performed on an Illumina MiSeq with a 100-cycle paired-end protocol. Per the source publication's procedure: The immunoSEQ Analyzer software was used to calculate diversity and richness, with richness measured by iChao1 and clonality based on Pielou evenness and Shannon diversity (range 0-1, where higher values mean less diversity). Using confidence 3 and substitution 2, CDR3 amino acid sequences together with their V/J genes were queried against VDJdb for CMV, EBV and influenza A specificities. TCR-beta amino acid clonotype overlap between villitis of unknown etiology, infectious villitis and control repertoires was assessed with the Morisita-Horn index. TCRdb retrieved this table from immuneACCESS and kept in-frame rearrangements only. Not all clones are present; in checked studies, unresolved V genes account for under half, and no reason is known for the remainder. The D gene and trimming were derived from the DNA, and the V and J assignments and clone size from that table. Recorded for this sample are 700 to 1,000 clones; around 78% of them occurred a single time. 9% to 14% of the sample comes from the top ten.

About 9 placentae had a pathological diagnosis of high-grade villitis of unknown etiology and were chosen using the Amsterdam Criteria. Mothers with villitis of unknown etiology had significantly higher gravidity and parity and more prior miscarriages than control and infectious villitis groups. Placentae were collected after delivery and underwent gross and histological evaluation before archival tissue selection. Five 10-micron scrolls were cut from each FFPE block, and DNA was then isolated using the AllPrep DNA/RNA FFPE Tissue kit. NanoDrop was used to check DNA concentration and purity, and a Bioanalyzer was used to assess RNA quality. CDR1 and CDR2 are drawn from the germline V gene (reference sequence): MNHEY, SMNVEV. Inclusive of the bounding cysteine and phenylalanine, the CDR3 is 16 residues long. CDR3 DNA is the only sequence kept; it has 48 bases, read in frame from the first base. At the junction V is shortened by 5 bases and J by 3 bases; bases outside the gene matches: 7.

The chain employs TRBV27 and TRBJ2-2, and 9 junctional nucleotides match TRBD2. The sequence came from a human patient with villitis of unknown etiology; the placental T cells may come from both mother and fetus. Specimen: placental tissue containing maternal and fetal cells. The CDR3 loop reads CASSPSLAGYTGELFF. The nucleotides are TGTGCCAGCAGTCCCTCACTAGCGGGCTACACCGGGGAGCTGTTTTTT.